The 4 T cell receptor beta chains below all came from one sample that was sequenced in a study of T cells expressing NK-cell markers. Using the 5' RACE reads, TCRdb records one entry per CDR3 protein without DNA. This sample carries 140,000 to 150,000 distinct CDR3 sequences, with around 12% going to the ten biggest clones. Material: blood T cells: a sorted CD56 or NKG2C T cell subset, CD4+ or CD8+ T cells, or bulk PBMC T cells (not recorded which). Source of these receptors: a man in his late teens or twenties in good health.

The chain is built from TRBV20-1 and TRBJ2-1; without DNA, the TCRdb call of TRBD1 cannot be checked. CDR1 is DFQATT, CDR2 SNEGSKA, per germline (reference sequence). The CDR3 totals 13 residues. The CDR3 reads CSPRQANYNEQFF.

The chain links TRBV7-7 to TRBJ2-1; TCRdb's assignment of TRBD1 cannot be checked, as there is no DNA. Germline V gene lookup returns CDR1 SSHAT and CDR2 FNYEAQ (reference sequence). This CDR3 is built from 16 residues. This CDR3 reads CASSPGTDLRYNEQFF.

The chain joins TRBV3-1 to TRBJ2-1. CDR1 is LGHDT and CDR2 is YNNKEL in the germline V gene (reference sequence). The CDR3 runs to 13 residues. The CDR3 spells CASSQVTGSEQFF.

This chain uses TRBV7-9 with TRBJ1-1. The CDR3 runs 15 residues. The germline V gene has CDR1 SEHNR and CDR2 FQNEAQ (reference sequence). The CDR3 protein is CASSPSDLPYTEAFF.